The T cell receptor beta chain described here comes from a study of regulatory T cells in long-lasting Graves disease. Study findings and constraints: Preferential use of TRBV28, TRBJ1-2 and TRBJ2-5 was seen in persistent disease. Accuracy might have suffered from few samples.

J lost 4 bases, V lost 6 bases, and 4 bases had no gene match. Germline V gene data show CDR1 as SNHLY and CDR2 as FYNNEI. The CDR3 runs 15 residues. Time point given: newly diagnosed GD, antithyroid drugs for less than 3 months. With RNA extracted from PBMCs as input, the TCR library was made. Libraries of TCR beta came from iRepertoire HTBI primers plus Arm-PCR of CDR3 regions. TCRdb redid the calling of the multiplex PCR reads with MiXCR, one entry per CDR3 protein. The table records about 220,000 distinct CDR3 sequences, roughly 20% of them present only once. Points on this clonotype: Its specificity is unknown.

These data are also associated with another study on T cells in Graves' hyperthyroidism and ophthalmopathy. That publication notes: Using the HTBI primer set, a first-round RT-PCR was run on the TCR CDR3.

Specimen: peripheral blood mononuclear cells (PBMCs), collected at new diagnosis, from a patient treated with antithyroid drugs. This receptor was obtained from a woman younger than 45 with Graves disease. V is TRBV2 and J is TRBJ2-2, with 11 bases aligning to TRBD1. The CDR3 loop is CASRRGQGGTGELFF. The CDR3 DNA reads as TGTGCCAGCAGGAGGGGACAGGGGGGCACCGGGGAGCTGTTTTTT.